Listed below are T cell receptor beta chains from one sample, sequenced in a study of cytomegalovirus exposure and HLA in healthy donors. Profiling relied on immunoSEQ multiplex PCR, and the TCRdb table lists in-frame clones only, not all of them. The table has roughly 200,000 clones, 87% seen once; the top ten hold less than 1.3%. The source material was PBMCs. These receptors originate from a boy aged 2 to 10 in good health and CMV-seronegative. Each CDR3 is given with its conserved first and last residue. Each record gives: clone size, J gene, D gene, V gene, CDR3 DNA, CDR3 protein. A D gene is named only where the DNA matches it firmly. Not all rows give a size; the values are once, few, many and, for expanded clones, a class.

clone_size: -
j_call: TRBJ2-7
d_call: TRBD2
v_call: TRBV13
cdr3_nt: TGTGCCAGCAGCCTCGGACTAGCGGGGGGCCAGAATCGTTACGAGCAGTACTTC
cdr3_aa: CASSLGLAGGQNRYEQYF

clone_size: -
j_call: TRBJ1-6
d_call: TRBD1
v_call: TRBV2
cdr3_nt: TGTGCCAGCAGGCCCTGGACAGGGTGGGATTCACCCCTCCACTTT
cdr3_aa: CASRPWTGWDSPLHF

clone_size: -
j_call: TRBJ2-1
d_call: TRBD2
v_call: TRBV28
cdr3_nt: TGTGCCAGCAGTTTAAGGGACGGGGCGGGAGTAATCTACAATGAGCAGTTCTTC
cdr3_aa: CASSLRDGAGVIYNEQFF

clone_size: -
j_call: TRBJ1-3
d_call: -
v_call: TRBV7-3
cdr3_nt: TGTGCCAGCAGCCCCCTTCCCCAGGGTGCTGGAAACACCATATATTTT
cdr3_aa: CASSPLPQGAGNTIYF

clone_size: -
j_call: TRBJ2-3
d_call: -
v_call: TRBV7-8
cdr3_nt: TGTGCCAGCAGCTTAGGATACACGGATACGCAGTATTTT
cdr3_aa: CASSLGYTDTQYF

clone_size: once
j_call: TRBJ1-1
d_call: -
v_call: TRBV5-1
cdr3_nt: TGCGCCAGCAGCTTGGGCGGGATGAACACTGAAGCTTTCTTT
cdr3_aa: CASSLGGMNTEAFF

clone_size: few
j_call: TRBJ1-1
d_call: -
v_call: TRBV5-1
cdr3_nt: TGCGCCAGCAGCTTGTCTGGGGGGACTGAAGCTTTCTTT
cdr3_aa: CASSLSGGTEAFF

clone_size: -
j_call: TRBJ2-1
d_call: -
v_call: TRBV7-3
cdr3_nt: TGTGCCAGCAGTACGGCGGGCGGCAGTGAGCAGTTCTTC
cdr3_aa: CASSTAGGSEQFF

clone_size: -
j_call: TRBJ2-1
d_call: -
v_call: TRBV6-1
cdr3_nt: TGTGCCAGCAGGGGCGGGGGCGATGAGCAGTTCTTC
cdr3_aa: CASRGGGDEQFF

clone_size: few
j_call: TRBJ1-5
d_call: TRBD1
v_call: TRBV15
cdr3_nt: TGTGCCACCACCGTAGACAGGGGTGATAATCAGCCCCAGCATTTT
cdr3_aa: CATTVDRGDNQPQHF

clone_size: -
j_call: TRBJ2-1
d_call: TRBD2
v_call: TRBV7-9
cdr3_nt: TGTGCCAGCAGCTTAGCAGTGGGACTAGCGGCCTACAATGAGCAGTTCTTC
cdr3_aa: CASSLAVGLAAYNEQFF

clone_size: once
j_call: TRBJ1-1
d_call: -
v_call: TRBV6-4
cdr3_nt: TGTGCCAGTATACAGCGGATTCTGGTGAACACTGAAGCTTTCTTT
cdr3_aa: CASIQRILVNTEAFF

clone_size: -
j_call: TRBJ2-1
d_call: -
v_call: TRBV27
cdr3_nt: TGTGCCAGCAGTTTAGCGTCGCTCAATGAGCAGTTCTTC
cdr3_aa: CASSLASLNEQFF

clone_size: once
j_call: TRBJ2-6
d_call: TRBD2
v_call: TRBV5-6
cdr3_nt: TGTGCCAGCAGAGGGACGCGGGAGGCTGGGGCCAACGTCCTGACTTTC
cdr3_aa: CASRGTREAGANVLTF

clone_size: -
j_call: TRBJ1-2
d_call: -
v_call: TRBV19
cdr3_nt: TGTGCCAGTCAGGGTGGGAATGGCTACACCTTC
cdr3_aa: CASQGGNGYTF

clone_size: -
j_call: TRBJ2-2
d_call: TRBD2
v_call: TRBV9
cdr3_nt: TGTGCCAGCAGCGTAATAGCGGGAGTGGGGACCGGGGAGCTGTTTTTT
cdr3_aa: CASSVIAGVGTGELFF

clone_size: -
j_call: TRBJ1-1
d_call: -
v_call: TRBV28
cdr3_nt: TGTGCCAGCACAGATCTGTGGAACACTGAAGCTTTCTTT
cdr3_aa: CASTDLWNTEAFF

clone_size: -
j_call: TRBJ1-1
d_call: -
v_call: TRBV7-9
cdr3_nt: TGTTCCAGCAGCTTATCGGGGGACGTCACTGAAGCTTTCTTT
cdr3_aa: CSSSLSGDVTEAFF

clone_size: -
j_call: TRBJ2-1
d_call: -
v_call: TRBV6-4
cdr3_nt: TGTGCCAGCAGTGACGGAGGGAATGAGCAGTTCTTC
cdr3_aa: CASSDGGNEQFF

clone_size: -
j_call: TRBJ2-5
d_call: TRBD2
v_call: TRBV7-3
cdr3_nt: TGTGCCAGCAGCCTGAGCGGGGGGCGGCAAGAGACCCAGTACTTC
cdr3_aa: CASSLSGGRQETQYF

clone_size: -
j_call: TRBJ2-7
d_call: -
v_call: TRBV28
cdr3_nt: TGTGCCACGCTGTACAGGACAAGGAATTACTACGAGCAGTACTTC
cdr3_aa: CATLYRTRNYYEQYF

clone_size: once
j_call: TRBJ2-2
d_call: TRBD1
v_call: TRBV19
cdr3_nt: TGTGCCAGTAGCCCATACTATCAGGGGACAGGTCTGCGGGAGCTGTTTTTT
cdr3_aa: CASSPYYQGTGLRELFF

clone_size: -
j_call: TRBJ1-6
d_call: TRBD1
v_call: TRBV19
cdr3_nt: TGTGCCAGTAGTATTTCGGGACAGGGTTTTAACTCACCCCTCCACTTT
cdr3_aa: CASSISGQGFNSPLHF

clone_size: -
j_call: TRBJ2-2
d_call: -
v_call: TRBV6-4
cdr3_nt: TGTGCCAGCAGTAAGAGCCCGAGCACCGGGGAGCTGTTTTTT
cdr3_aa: CASSKSPSTGELFF

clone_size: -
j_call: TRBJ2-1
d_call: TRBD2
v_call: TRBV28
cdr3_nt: TGTGCCAGCAGCTCCTGGGCTAGCGGGGAATACAATGAGCAGTTCTTC
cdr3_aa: CASSSWASGEYNEQFF

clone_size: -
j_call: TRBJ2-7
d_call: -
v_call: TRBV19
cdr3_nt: TGTGCCAGTAGTATAGAGCGGGACTCCTACGAGCAGTACTTC
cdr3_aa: CASSIERDSYEQYF

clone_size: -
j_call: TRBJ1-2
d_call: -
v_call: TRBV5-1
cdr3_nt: TGCGCCAGCAGCTACCAGGGTGAAGAAGGCTACACCTTC
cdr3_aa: CASSYQGEEGYTF

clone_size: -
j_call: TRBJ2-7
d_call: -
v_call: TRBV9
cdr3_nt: TGTGCCAGCAGCGGGGGTGGGAGACTAAGCGGCCCCTACGAGCAGTACTTC
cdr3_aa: CASSGGGRLSGPYEQYF

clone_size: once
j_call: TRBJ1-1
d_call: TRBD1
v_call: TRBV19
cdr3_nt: TGTGCCAGTAGGCCATGGACAGGGGACTACACTGAAGCTTTCTTT
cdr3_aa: CASRPWTGDYTEAFF

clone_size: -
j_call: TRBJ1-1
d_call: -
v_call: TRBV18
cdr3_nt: TGTGCCAGCTCAGATACACCGAACACTGAAGCTTTCTTT
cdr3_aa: CASSDTPNTEAFF

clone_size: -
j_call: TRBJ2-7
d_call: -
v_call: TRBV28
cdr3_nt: TGTGCCAGCAGTCCCCCGGACAGCAACCCCTACGAGCAGTACTTC
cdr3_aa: CASSPPDSNPYEQYF

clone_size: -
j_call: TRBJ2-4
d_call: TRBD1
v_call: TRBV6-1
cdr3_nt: TGTGCCAGCGGGGGACAGGGCTGGGCCAAAAACATTCAGTACTTC
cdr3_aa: CASGGQGWAKNIQYF

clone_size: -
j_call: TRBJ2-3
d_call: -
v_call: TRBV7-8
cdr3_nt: TGTGCCAGCAGCTTAATCGGATCAGGCTACCCCACAGATACGCAGTATTTT
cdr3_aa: CASSLIGSGYPTDTQYF

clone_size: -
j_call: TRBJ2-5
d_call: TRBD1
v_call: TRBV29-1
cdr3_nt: TGCAGCGTTGGGGGGACAGGCGGAGTAAAGACCCAGTACTTC
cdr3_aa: CSVGGTGGVKTQYF

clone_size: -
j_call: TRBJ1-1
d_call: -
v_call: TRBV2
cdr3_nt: TGTGCCAGTTCCGTGTTACATGGGAACACTGAAGCTTTCTTT
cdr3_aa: CASSVLHGNTEAFF

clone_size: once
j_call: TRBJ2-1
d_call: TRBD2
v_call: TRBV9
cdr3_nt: TGTGCCAGCAGCGTGGGACTAGCGGGAAGCTCCTACAATGAGCAGTTCTTC
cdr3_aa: CASSVGLAGSSYNEQFF

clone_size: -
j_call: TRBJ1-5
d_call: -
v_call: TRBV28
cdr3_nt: TGTGCCAGCAGTTTGCAGGGTTATCAGCCCCAGCATTTT
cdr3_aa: CASSLQGYQPQHF

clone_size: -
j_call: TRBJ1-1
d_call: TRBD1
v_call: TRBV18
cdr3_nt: TGTGCCAGCTCACAACTGCGGCGGACAGGGGGATTGAGAAGCACTGAAGCTTTCTTT
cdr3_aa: CASSQLRRTGGLRSTEAFF

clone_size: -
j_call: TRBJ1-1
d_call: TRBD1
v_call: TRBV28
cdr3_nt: TGTGCCAGCAGTCAAACAGGGGATTGGACTGAAGCTTTCTTT
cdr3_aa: CASSQTGDWTEAFF

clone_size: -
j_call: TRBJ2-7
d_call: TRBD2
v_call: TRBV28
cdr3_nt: TGTGCCAGCAGTTTCGAGCGGGGCCTTTTAGAGGGCGAGCAGTACTTC
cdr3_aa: CASSFERGLLEGEQYF

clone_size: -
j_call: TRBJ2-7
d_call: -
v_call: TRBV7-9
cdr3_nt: TGTGCCAGCAGCCCCCGCGGGGGCCACGAGCAGTACTTC
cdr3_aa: CASSPRGGHEQYF

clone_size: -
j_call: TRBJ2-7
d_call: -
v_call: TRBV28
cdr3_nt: TGTGCCAGCAGTTTATCCCTAGGAACCCTCTCCTACGAGCAGTACTTC
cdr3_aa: CASSLSLGTLSYEQYF

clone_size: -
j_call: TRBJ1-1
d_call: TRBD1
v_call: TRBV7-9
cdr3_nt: TGTGCCAGCACCCTCCCTTGGACAGGGGAGAACACTGAAGCTTTCTTT
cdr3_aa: CASTLPWTGENTEAFF

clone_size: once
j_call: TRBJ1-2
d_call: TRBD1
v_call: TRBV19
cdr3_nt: TGTGCCAGTAGTACAACCACCGGGACAGGGGTCTTTAACTATGGCTACACCTTC
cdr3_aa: CASSTTTGTGVFNYGYTF

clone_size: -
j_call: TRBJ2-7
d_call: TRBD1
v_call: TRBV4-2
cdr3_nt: TGTGCCAGCAGCCAAGCTTCCAGGGGGCCCTACGAGCAGTACTTC
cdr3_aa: CASSQASRGPYEQYF

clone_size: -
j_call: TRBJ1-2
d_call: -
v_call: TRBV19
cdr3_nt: TGTGCCAGTAGTTGGGGCAGTCCCTATGGCTACACCTTC
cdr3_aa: CASSWGSPYGYTF

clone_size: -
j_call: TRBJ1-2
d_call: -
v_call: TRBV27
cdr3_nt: TGTGCCAGCAGTTTCTCAGGCTATGGCTACACCTTC
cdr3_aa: CASSFSGYGYTF

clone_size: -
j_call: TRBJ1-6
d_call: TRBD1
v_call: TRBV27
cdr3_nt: TGTGCCAGCAGTCCCGGACAGGGGATCCCTTATAATTCACCCCTCCACTTT
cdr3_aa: CASSPGQGIPYNSPLHF

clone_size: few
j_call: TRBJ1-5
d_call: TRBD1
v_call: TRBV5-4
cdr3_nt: TGTGCCAGCAGCGAGGGACAGGGGAATCAGCCCCAGCATTTT
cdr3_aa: CASSEGQGNQPQHF